This TCR beta chain was profiled in a study of blood T cells in healthy people across ages. Study results and limitations: Fewer expanded clones and more diversity marked long-lived versus aged donors.

Through a sample-barcoded 5' primer and a J-beta primer mix, a second PCR was run for roughly 7 to 11 cycles. TCRdb called the 5' RACE reads again in MiXCR, with one record for every CDR3 protein. The sample has 630,000 or so distinct CDR3 sequences, 32% seen once; the top ten hold roughly 15%. The V end was cut by 3 bases, the J end by 5 bases, with 12 bases between. CDR3 length: 14 residues. Germline loops: CDR1 SGHTA, CDR2 FQGNSA. Points on this clonotype: Its antigen is unidentified.

The chain combines TRBV7-2 with TRBJ2-3, with D perhaps being TRBD1 or TRBD2 (7 bases each). The sequence was collected from a woman older than 75 in good health. The sequenced sample consisted of blood. In DNA, the CDR3 is TGTGCCAGCAGCTTGGGAGGGGGCTTAGATACGCAGTATTTT. As protein: CASSLGGGLDTQYF.